This T cell receptor beta chain came from a study of blood T cells in healthy people across ages. Study-wide findings and caveats: There was a strong correlation between TCR beta diversity and naive T cell percentage.

Extraction of total RNA produced a minimum of 5 micrograms from each sample. Worth noting for this clonotype: Its antigen is still unknown.

Using a J-beta primer mix together with a sample-barcoded 5' primer, a second PCR was run for about 7 to 12 cycles. TCRdb passed the 5' RACE reads through MiXCR, listing each CDR3 protein once. This sample has 1,300,000 or so distinct CDR3 sequences, with around 59% found just once. CDR3 length: 16 amino acids. Germline-derived CDR1 and CDR2 are SGHRS and YFSETQ. With 0 bases removed from V and 2 bases from J, the gap between germline ends came to 13 bases. Sequenced: blood. The TCR comes from a man in his late teens or twenties in good health. The chain is built from TRBV5-1 and TRBJ2-3, with D perhaps matching TRBD2 (5 bases). The DNA of the CDR3 is TGCGCCAGCAGCTTGGCCGCCGGGGTGAACACAGATACGCAGTATTTT. Residues: CASSLAAGVNTDTQYF.